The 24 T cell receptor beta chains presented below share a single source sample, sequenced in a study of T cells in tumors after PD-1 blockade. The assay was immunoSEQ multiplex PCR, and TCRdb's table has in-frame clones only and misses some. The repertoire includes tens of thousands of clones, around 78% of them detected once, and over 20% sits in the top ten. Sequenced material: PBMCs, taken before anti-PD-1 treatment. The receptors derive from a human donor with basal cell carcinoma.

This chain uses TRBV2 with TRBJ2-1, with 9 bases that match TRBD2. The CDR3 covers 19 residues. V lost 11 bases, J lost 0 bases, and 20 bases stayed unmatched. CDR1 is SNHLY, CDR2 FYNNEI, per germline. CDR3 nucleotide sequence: TGTGCCTCCAGTGATGGGTGGGCGCGGGAGGGGAGCTCCTACAATGAGCAGTTCTTC. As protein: CASSDGWAREGSSYNEQFF. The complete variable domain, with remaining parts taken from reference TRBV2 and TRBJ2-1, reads EPEVTQTPSHQVTQMGQEVILRCVPISNHLYFYWYRQILGQKVEFLVSFYNNEISEKSEIFDDQFSVERPDGSNFTLKIRSTKLEDSAMYFCASSDGWAREGSSYNEQFFGPGTRLTVL.

The CDR3: CASSIDRASETQYF. CDR3 coding DNA: TGTGCCAGCAGTATAGACAGGGCGAGCGAGACCCAGTACTTC. The chain recombines TRBV6-6 with TRBJ2-5; 7 nucleotides match TRBD1. From germline, CDR1 is MNHNY and CDR2 SVGAGI (reference sequence). The J segment lost 5 bases and the V segment lost 5 bases, leaving 8 bases of the junction unmatched. The CDR3 consists of 14 residues.

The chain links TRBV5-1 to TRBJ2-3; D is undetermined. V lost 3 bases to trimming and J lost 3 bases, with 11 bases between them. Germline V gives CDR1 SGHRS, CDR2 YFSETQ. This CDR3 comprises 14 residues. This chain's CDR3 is CASSSDSGTDTQYF. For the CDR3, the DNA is TGCGCCAGCAGCTCCGACTCAGGTACAGATACGCAGTATTTT.

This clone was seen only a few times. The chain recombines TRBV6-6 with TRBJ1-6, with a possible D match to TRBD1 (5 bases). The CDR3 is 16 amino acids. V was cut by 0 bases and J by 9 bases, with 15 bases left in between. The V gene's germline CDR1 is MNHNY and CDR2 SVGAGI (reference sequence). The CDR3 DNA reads TGTGCCAGCAGTTACTCCCAGCCCGGGAGGGGTTCACCCCTCCACTTT. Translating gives CASSYSQPGRGSPLHF.

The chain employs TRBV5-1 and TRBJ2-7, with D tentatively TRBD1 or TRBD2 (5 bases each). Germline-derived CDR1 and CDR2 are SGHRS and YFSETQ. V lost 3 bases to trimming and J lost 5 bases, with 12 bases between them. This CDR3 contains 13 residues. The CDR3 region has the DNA TGCGCCAGCAGCTGGCCAGGGACGGACGAGCAGTACTTC. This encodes CASSWPGTDEQYF.

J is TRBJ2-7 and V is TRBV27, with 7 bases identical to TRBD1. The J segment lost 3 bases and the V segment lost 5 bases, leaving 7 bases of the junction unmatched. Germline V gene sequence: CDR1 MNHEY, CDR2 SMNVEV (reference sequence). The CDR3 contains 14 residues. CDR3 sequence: CASSLLDRDYEQYF. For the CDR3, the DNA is TGTGCCAGCAGTCTACTCGACAGGGACTACGAGCAGTACTTC.

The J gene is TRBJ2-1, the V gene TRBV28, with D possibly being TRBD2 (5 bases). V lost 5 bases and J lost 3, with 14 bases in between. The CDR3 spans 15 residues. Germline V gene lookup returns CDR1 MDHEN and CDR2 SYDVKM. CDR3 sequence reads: CASSPPPGSYNEQFF. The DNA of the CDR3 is TGTGCCAGCAGTCCCCCCCCTGGGAGCTACAATGAGCAGTTCTTC.

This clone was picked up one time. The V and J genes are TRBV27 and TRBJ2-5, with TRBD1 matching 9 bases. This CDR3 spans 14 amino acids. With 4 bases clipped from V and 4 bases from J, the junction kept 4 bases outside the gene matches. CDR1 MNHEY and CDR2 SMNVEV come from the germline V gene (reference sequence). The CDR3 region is CASSSGTGIETQYF. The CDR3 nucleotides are TGTGCCAGCAGTTCTGGGACAGGGATAGAGACCCAGTACTTC.

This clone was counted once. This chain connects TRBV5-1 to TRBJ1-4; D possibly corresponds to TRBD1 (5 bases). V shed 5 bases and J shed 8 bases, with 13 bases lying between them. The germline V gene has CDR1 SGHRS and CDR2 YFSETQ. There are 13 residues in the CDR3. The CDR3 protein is CASREGHREKLFF. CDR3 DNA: TGCGCCAGCAGGGAAGGACATAGGGAAAAACTGTTTTTT.

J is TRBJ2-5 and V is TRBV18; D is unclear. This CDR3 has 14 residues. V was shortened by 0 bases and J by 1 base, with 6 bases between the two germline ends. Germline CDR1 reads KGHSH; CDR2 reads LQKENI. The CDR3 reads CASSPPGTQETQYF. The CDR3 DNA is TGTGCCAGCTCACCACCGGGAACCCAAGAGACCCAGTACTTC.

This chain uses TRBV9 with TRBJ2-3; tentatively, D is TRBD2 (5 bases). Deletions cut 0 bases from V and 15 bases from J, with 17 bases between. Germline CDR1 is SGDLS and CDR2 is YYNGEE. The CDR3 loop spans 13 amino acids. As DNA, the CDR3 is TGTGCCAGCAGCGTAGACCCAACTAGTGACTCCTATTTT. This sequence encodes CASSVDPTSDSYF.

The CDR3 loop reads CASSLSGVAEQYF. The CDR3 region has the DNA TGCGCCAGCAGCTTGTCGGGAGTCGCCGAGCAGTACTTC. This chain joins TRBV5-1 and TRBJ2-7, with D possibly TRBD2 on 6 matching bases. The V end lost 1 base, the J end lost 6 bases, and 11 bases lay between the germline ends. The CDR3 contains 13 residues. Germline assignment: CDR1 SGHRS and CDR2 YFSETQ.

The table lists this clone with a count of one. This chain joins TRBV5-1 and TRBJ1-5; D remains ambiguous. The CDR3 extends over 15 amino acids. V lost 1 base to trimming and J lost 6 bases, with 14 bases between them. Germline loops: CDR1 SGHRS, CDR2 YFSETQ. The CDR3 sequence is CASSLISGYGQPQHF. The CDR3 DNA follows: TGCGCCAGCAGCTTGATTTCCGGGTATGGTCAGCCCCAGCATTTT.

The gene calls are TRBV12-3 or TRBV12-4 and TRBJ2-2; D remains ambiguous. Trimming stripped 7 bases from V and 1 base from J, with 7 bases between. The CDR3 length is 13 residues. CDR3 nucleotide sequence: TGTGCCAGCAACGATAGGAACACCGGGGAGCTGTTTTTT. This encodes CASNDRNTGELFF.

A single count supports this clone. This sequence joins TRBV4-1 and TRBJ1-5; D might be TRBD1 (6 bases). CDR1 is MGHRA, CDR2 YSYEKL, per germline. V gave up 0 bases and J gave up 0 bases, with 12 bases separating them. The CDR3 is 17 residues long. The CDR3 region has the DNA TGCGCCAGCAGCCAAGAGTACAGGGATTATAGCAATCAGCCCCAGCATTTT. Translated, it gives CASSQEYRDYSNQPQHF.

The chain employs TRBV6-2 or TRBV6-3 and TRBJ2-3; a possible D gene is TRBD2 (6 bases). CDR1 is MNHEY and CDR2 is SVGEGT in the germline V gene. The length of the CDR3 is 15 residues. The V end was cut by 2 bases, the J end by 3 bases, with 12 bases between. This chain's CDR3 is CASSYTGTATDTQYF. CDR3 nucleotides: TGTGCCAGCAGTTACACCGGGACTGCAACAGATACGCAGTATTTT.

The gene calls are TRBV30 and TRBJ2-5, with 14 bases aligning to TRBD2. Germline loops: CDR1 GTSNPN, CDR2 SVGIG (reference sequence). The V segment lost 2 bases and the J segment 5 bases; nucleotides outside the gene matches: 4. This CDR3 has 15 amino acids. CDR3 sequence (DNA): TGTGCCTGGAGTCCTGGACTAGCGGGAGGTGAGACCCAGTACTTC. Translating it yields CAWSPGLAGGETQYF.

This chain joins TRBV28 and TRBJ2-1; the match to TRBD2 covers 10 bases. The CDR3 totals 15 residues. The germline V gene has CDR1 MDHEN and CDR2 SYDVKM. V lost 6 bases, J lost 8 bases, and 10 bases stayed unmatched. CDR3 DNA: TGTGCCAGCAGCCGACCCGGGACTAGCGTCGATGAGCAGTTCTTC. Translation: CASSRPGTSVDEQFF. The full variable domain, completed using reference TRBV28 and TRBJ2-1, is DVKVTQSSRYLVKRTGEKVFLECVQDMDHENMFWYRQDPGLGLRLIYFSYDVKMKEKGDIPEGYSVSREKKERFSLILESASTNQTSMYLCASSRPGTSVDEQFFGPGTRLTVL.

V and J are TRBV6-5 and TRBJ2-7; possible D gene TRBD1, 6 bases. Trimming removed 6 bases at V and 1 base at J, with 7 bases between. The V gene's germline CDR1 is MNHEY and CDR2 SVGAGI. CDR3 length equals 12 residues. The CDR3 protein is CASSDRSYEQYF. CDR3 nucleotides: TGTGCCAGCAGCGACAGGTCCTACGAGCAGTACTTC.

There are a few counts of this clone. The CDR3 DNA follows: TGTGCCAGCAGCGTAGCCGGGGCGTCTAATTCACCCCTCCACTTT. This codes for CASSVAGASNSPLHF. J is TRBJ1-6 and V is TRBV9; D is possibly TRBD1 (5 bases). CDR3 length: 15 residues. Germline CDR1 and CDR2: SGDLS and YYNGEE. Deletions cut 0 bases from V and 6 bases from J, with 10 bases between.

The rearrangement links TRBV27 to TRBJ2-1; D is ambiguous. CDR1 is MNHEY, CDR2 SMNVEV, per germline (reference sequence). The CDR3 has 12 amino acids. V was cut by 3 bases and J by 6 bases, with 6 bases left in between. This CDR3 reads CASSFPGNEQFF. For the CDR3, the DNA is TGTGCCAGCAGTTTCCCCGGCAATGAGCAGTTCTTC.

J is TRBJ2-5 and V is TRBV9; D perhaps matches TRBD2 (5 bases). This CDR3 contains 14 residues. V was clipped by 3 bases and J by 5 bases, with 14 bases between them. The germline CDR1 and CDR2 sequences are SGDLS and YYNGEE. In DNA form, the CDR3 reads TGTGCCAGCAGCGCCGGCAACAGAGGGGAGACCCAGTACTTC. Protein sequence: CASSAGNRGETQYF.

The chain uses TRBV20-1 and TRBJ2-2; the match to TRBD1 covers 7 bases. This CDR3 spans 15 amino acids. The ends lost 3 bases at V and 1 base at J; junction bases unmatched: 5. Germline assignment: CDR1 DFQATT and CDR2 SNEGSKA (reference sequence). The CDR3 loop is CSASRGTENTGELFF. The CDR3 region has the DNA TGCAGTGCTAGTAGGGGGACAGAGAACACCGGGGAGCTGTTTTTT.

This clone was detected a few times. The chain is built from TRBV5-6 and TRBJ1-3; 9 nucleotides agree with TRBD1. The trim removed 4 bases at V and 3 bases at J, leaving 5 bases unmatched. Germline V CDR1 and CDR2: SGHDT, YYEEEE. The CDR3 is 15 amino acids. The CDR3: CASSLQGAGGNTIYF. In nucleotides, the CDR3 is TGTGCCAGCAGCCTACAGGGGGCAGGTGGAAACACCATATATTTT.